The 9 T cell receptor beta chains below all came from one sample that was sequenced in a study of OX40 agonist ivuxolimab in advanced cancers. Libraries were prepared by immunoSEQ multiplex PCR; TCRdb keeps only in-frame clonotypes and omits some of them. The sample lists more than 65,000 clones, 70% to 90% occurring once. This specimen was CD4+ or CD8+ T cells sorted from blood, taken in a trial of the OX40 agonist ivuxolimab. These receptors were collected from an adult with an advanced solid tumor such as melanoma, head and neck, liver or kidney cancer.

For the CDR3, the DNA is TGCAGCGTAGCCACAGGGGTCGGTAACTATGGCTACACCTTC. Protein: CSVATGVGNYGYTF. This sequence joins TRBV29-1 and TRBJ1-2; TRBD1 matches at 7 bases. J gave up 1 base and V 6 bases, and 8 bases lay outside the gene matches. The germline V gene has CDR1 SQVTM and CDR2 ANQGSEA. This CDR3 contains 14 residues.

J is TRBJ1-1 and V is TRBV5-4; D unclear. The CDR3 totals 14 residues. Germline V gene lookup returns CDR1 SGHNT and CDR2 YYREEE (reference sequence). The V and J ends lost 3 bases and 5 bases respectively, with 14 bases between them. The CDR3 here is CASSSPRGNTEAFF. DNA for the CDR3: TGTGCCAGCAGCTCCCCTCGGGGAAATACTGAAGCTTTCTTT.

The chain joins TRBV25-1 to TRBJ1-2; D is possibly TRBD1 (6 bases). Trimming took off 6 bases at V and 4 bases at J, with 18 bases between the two ends. Germline-derived CDR1 and CDR2 are MGHDK and SYGVNS. The CDR3 is 15 amino acids. The CDR3 region is CASSDPATGSYGYTF. DNA of the CDR3: TGTGCCAGCAGCGACCCCGCGACAGGCAGCTATGGCTACACCTTC.

This chain links TRBV29-1 with TRBJ2-7; 7 nucleotides agree with TRBD1. The germline CDR1 and CDR2 sequences are SQVTM and ANQGSEA. Trimming removed 5 bases from V and 3 bases from J; junction bases left unmatched: 7. The CDR3 sequence is 13 residues long. CDR3 sequence reads: CSVQRDRLYEQYF. CDR3 sequence (DNA): TGCAGCGTTCAACGGGACAGACTCTACGAGCAGTACTTC.

V gene TRBV7-6 combines with J gene TRBJ1-4; D remains unclear. V was pared by 5 bases and J by 8 bases, with 12 bases between. CDR1 and CDR2 (germline): SGHVS, FNYEAQ. CDR3 length: 13 residues. CDR3 region: CASSPEPEEKLFF. In DNA, the CDR3 is TGTGCCAGCAGCCCAGAGCCGGAGGAAAAACTGTTTTTT. Based on the CDR3 plus reference TRBV7-6 and TRBJ1-4, the full variable domain is GAGVSQSPRYKVTKRGQDVALRCDPISGHVSLYWYRQALGQGPEFLTYFNYEAQQDKSGLPNDRFSAERPEGSISTLTIQRTEQRDSAMYRCASSPEPEEKLFFGSGTQLSVL.

This clone was observed a single time. V is TRBV7-2 and J is TRBJ1-1, with 7 bases lining up with TRBD1. The CDR3 has 15 residues. Germline V gene data show CDR1 as SGHTA and CDR2 as FQGNSA. The V and J ends lost 0 bases and 6 bases, in that order; junction bases with no gene match: 7. The CDR3 nucleotides read TGTGCCAGCAGCTTAGCCCCAGGGGGGATCTCTGAAGCTTTCTTT. The encoded protein is CASSLAPGGISEAFF.

This clone occurred once. The chain carries TRBV7-9 and TRBJ2-3; 11 bases agree with TRBD2. Germline V gene lookup returns CDR1 SEHNR and CDR2 FQNEAQ (reference sequence). The CDR3 runs 17 residues. V trimming: 4 bases; J trimming: 0 bases; junction bases outside the gene matches: 6. As DNA, the CDR3 is TGTGCCAGCAGCTCCTGGACTAGCGGGCAAAGCACAGATACGCAGTATTTT. Amino acids: CASSSWTSGQSTDTQYF.

This clone showed up just a few times. V is TRBV20-1 and J is TRBJ1-1, with 9 positions matching TRBD1. V shed 3 bases and J 11 bases; nucleotides not matched to a gene: 4. The CDR3 covers 11 residues. Germline V CDR1 and CDR2: DFQATT, SNEGSKA (reference sequence). The DNA for the CDR3 is TGCAGTGCTAGGGACAGGGGTCCGGCTTTCTTT. Translated, it gives CSARDRGPAFF.

Here the CDR3 reads CASSLQGAEEKLFF. In DNA form, the CDR3 reads TGTGCCAGCAGCTTACAGGGGGCGGAAGAAAAACTGTTTTTT. The chain employs TRBV2 and TRBJ1-4; TRBD1 aligns across 9 bases. The CDR3 loop spans 14 amino acids. Germline CDR1 and CDR2: SNHLY and FYNNEI. V lost 6 bases and J lost 8; bases outside the gene matches: 7.